The clone carrying this T cell receptor (beta chain) was observed a single time. This specimen belongs to a study of shared clonotypes between healthy human individuals. The CDR3 is 14 residues long. Germline CDR1 MDHEN, CDR2 SYDVKM. Deletions cut 3 bases from V and 1 base from J, with 7 bases between. Authors' data handling: Junction-only sequences without quality scores were provided by ImmunoSEQ, so filtering was different. The data were produced by immunoSEQ multiplex PCR, yet TCRdb's version contains in-frame clones alone and is incomplete. The D gene and trimming were derived from the DNA, and the V and J assignments and clone size from that table. Counted here are about 1.5 million clones, 95% to 99% occurring once; the ten biggest clones make up roughly 0.4%.

The source material was naive CD4+ T cells sorted from blood. The subset is: CD45RA+ positively selected. The V gene is TRBV28, the J gene TRBJ1-5; no definite D call. The source of this sequence is a man aged 25-40 years in good health. The CDR3 region is CASSFPRSNQPQHF. CDR3 nucleotides: TGTGCCAGCAGTTTCCCCCGGAGCAATCAGCCCCAGCATTTT.